Below, 5 T cell receptor beta chains from the same sample are listed, as sequenced in a study of spatial heterogeneity in lung cancer. Using its own MiXCR run on the 5' RACE reads, TCRdb lists one record per CDR3 protein. The data contain about 44,000 distinct CDR3 sequences, roughly an eighth of them singletons. Regarding time point: sample taken at primary tumor resection. Sequencing was performed on PBMCs, taken at surgery. These TCRs come from a male donor with early-stage non-small cell lung cancer.

CDR3 region: CASSLGQLNYNSPLHF. The CDR3, as DNA: TGCGCCAGCAGCTTGGGGCAGCTAAACTATAATTCACCCCTCCACTTT. The chain couples TRBV5-1 to TRBJ1-6; D gene unclear. Looked up from germline, CDR1 is SGHRS and CDR2 is YFSETQ. The length of the CDR3 is 16 residues. Between the trimmed V and J ends, which lost 0 bases and 3 bases, there was a span of 10 bases.

The chain combines TRBV2 with TRBJ1-2, with no clear D. V lost 6 bases to trimming and J lost 4 bases, with 9 bases between them. CDR3 length: 12 residues. Germline assignment: CDR1 SNHLY and CDR2 FYNNEI. The CDR3 here is CASRGQFYGYTF. CDR3 nucleotides: TGTGCCAGCAGGGGTCAGTTCTATGGCTACACCTTC.

This clonotype was detected only a few times. This chain connects TRBV5-1 to TRBJ2-7, with 8 bases matching TRBD2. Germline trimming cut 5 bases from V and 4 bases from J; bases unmatched to any gene: 8. The CDR3 totals 14 residues. Germline CDR1 and CDR2: SGHRS and YFSETQ. The CDR3 DNA reads TGCGCCAGCAGGAGCACCGGGACTAGTTACGAGCAGTACTTC. Its translation: CASRSTGTSYEQYF. Using reference TRBV5-1 and TRBJ2-7 for the parts outside the CDR3, the full variable domain is KAGVTQTPRYLIKTRGQQVTLSCSPISGHRSVSWYQQTPGQGLQFLFEYFSETQRNKGNFPGRFSGRQFSNSRSEMNVSTLELGDSALYLCASRSTGTSYEQYFGPGTRLTVT.

The chain couples TRBV29-1 to TRBJ2-3, with D tentatively TRBD1 (5 bases). CDR3 length: 13 residues. CDR1 and CDR2 from the germline V gene are SQVTM and ANQGSEA. The V end was cut by 2 bases, the J end by 0 bases, with 6 bases between. This CDR3 reads CSVEPGSTDTQYF. The CDR3 DNA is TGCAGCGTTGAACCAGGGAGCACAGATACGCAGTATTTT.

This clonotype was observed at least ten times. The rearrangement joins TRBV10-3 to TRBJ1-5; D is undetermined. This CDR3 has 14 residues. From germline, CDR1 is ENHRY and CDR2 SYGVKD. V dropped 3 bases and J dropped 5 bases, with 11 bases sitting between them. CDR3 coding DNA: TGTGCCATCAGTGACGCCTCCAGGCATCAGCCCCAGCATTTT. It is translated as CAISDASRHQPQHF.